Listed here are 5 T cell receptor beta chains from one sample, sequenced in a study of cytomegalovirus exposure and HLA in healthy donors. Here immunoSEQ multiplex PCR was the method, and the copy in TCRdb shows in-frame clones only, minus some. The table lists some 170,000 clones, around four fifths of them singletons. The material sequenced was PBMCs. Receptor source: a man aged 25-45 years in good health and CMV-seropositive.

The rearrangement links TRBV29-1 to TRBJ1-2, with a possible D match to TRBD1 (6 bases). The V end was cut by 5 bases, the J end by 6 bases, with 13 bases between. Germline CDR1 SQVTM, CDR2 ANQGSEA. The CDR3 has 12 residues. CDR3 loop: CSVFQGKNGYTF. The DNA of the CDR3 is TGCAGCGTTTTTCAGGGGAAAAATGGCTACACCTTC.

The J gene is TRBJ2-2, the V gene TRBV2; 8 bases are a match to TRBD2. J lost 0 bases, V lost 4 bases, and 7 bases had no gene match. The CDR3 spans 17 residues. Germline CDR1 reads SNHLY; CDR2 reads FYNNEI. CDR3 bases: TGTGCCAGCAGTGCTACCCATAGCGGGGCGAACACCGGGGAGCTGTTTTTT. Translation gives CASSATHSGANTGELFF.

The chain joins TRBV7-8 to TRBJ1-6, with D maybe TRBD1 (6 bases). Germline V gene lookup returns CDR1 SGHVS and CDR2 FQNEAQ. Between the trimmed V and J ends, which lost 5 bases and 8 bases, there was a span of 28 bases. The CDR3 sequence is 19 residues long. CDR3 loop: CASSHYKLRDKGSDSPLHF. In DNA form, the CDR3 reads TGTGCCAGCAGCCATTATAAACTCCGGGACAAGGGGTCCGATTCACCCCTCCACTTT.

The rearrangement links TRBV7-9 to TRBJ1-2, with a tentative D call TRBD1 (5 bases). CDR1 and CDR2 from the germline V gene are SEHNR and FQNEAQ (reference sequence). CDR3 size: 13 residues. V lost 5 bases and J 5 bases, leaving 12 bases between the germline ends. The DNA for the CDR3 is TGTGCCAGCAGCCGTTACGACAGTTATGGCTACACCTTC. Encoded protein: CASSRYDSYGYTF.

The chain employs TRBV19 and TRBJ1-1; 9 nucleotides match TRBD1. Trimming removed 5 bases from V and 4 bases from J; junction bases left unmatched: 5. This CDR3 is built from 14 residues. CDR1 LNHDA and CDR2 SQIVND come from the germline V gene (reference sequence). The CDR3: CASSPKTGGTEAFF. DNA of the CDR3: TGTGCCAGTAGTCCCAAGACAGGGGGCACTGAAGCTTTCTTT.